Below, 3 T cell receptor beta chains from the same sample are listed, as sequenced in a study of cytomegalovirus exposure and HLA in healthy donors. TCRdb's copy holds only in-frame clones and misses some; the assay was immunoSEQ multiplex PCR. The data contain about 150,000 clones, roughly nine tenths of them seen just once; the ten biggest clones take up over 8.5%. The source material was PBMCs. Receptors were obtained from a woman in her late teens or twenties in good health and CMV-seropositive.

V gene TRBV7-9 combines with J gene TRBJ2-7; D remains unclear. With 3 bases removed from V and 4 bases from J, the gap between germline ends came to 10 bases. The germline gives CDR1 SEHNR, CDR2 FQNEAQ (reference sequence). CDR3 length: 13 amino acids. CDR3 residues: CASSFAGFYEQYF. CDR3 coding DNA: TGTGCCAGCAGCTTCGCAGGCTTTTACGAGCAGTACTTC. Full variable domain (remainder filled in from reference TRBV7-9 and TRBJ2-7): DTGVSQNPRHKITKRGQNVTFRCDPISEHNRLYWYRQTLGQGPEFLTYFQNEAQLEKSRLLSDRFSAERPKGSFSTLEIQRTEQGDSAMYLCASSFAGFYEQYFGPGTRLTVT.

The chain uses TRBV7-2 and TRBJ2-1, with D possibly being TRBD2 (6 bases). This CDR3 spans 15 amino acids. V lost 3 bases, J lost 11 bases, and 20 bases lay in between. CDR1 is SGHTA, CDR2 FQGNSA, per germline. This CDR3 is CASSLLSPGVLQQFF. CDR3 DNA: TGTGCCAGCAGCTTGCTAAGTCCGGGGGTCCTCCAGCAGTTCTTC.

The rearrangement uses TRBV10-3 and TRBJ1-5; 10 nucleotides agree with TRBD1. V lost 2 bases and J lost 0; bases outside the gene matches: 10. The CDR3 extends over 19 amino acids. The V gene's germline CDR1 is ENHRY and CDR2 SYGVKD. The CDR3 loop reads CAISEVLDRGLLSNQPQHF. DNA of the CDR3: TGTGCCATCAGTGAGGTCCTCGACAGGGGGCTGCTTAGCAATCAGCCCCAGCATTTT.